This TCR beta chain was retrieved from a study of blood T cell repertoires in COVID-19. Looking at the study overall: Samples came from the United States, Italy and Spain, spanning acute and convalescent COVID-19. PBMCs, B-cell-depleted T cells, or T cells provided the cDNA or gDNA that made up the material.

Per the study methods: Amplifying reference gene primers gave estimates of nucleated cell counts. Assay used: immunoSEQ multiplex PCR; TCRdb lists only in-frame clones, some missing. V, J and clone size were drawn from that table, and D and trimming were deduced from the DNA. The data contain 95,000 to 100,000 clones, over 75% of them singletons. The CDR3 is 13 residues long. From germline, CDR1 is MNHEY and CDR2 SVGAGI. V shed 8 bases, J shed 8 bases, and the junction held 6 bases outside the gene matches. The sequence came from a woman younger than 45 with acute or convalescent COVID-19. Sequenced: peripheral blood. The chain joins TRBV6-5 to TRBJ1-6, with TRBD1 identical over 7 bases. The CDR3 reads CASLRGADSPLHF. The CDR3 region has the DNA TGTGCCAGCCTCAGGGGGGCGGATTCACCCCTCCACTTT.